Detailed here is one T cell receptor (beta chain). The assay was immunoSEQ multiplex PCR, and TCRdb's table has in-frame clones only and misses some. The sample records roughly 380,000 clones, over 65% being singletons. The sample originates from a study of blood T cell repertoires in COVID-19. Study in general: Samples came from the United States, Italy and Spain, spanning acute and convalescent COVID-19.

V was clipped by 3 bases and J by 0 bases, with 4 bases between them. The CDR3 is 13 residues long. Germline V CDR1 and CDR2: SGDLS, YYNGEE. The sequenced material came from peripheral blood. The sequence was collected from a human donor with acute or convalescent COVID-19. The donor label of this sample is uncertain. This chain links TRBV9 with TRBJ1-3; D call uncertain. Here the CDR3 DNA reads TGTGCCAGCAGCGCCATCTCTGGAAACACCATATATTTT. Its protein is CASSAISGNTIYF.